This record concerns one T cell receptor beta chain sequence. Its target is unknown. This entry comes from a study of shared clonotypes between healthy human individuals. Study results and limitations: The study's rarefaction showed incomplete sorted-subset sequencing despite large depth. The sharing of 4.5% to 5% of naive CD4 clonotypes was seen across several donors.

Between the trimmed V and J ends, which lost 6 bases and 6 bases, there was a span of 16 bases. This CDR3 comprises 14 residues. From germline, CDR1 is MNHEY and CDR2 SVGAGI. The assay used deep level. Sorted-subset replicate PCR reactions contained roughly 200 ng DNA, corresponding to tens of thousands of T cell genomes. Clones were read by immunoSEQ multiplex PCR, and TCRdb kept only the in-frame ones, dropping some. This table has approximately 1.4 million clones, approximately 98% appearing once. The TCR sequence derives from a man aged 25-45 years in good health. The material sequenced was naive CD4+ T cells sorted from blood. Subset indicated: CD45RA+ positively selected. This rearrangement joins TRBV6-5 to TRBJ2-3, with D possibly being TRBD1 or TRBD2 (5 bases each). CDR3 residues: CASRPDGTPDTQYF. CDR3 coding DNA: TGTGCCAGCAGACCGGACGGGACGCCGGATACGCAGTATTTT.